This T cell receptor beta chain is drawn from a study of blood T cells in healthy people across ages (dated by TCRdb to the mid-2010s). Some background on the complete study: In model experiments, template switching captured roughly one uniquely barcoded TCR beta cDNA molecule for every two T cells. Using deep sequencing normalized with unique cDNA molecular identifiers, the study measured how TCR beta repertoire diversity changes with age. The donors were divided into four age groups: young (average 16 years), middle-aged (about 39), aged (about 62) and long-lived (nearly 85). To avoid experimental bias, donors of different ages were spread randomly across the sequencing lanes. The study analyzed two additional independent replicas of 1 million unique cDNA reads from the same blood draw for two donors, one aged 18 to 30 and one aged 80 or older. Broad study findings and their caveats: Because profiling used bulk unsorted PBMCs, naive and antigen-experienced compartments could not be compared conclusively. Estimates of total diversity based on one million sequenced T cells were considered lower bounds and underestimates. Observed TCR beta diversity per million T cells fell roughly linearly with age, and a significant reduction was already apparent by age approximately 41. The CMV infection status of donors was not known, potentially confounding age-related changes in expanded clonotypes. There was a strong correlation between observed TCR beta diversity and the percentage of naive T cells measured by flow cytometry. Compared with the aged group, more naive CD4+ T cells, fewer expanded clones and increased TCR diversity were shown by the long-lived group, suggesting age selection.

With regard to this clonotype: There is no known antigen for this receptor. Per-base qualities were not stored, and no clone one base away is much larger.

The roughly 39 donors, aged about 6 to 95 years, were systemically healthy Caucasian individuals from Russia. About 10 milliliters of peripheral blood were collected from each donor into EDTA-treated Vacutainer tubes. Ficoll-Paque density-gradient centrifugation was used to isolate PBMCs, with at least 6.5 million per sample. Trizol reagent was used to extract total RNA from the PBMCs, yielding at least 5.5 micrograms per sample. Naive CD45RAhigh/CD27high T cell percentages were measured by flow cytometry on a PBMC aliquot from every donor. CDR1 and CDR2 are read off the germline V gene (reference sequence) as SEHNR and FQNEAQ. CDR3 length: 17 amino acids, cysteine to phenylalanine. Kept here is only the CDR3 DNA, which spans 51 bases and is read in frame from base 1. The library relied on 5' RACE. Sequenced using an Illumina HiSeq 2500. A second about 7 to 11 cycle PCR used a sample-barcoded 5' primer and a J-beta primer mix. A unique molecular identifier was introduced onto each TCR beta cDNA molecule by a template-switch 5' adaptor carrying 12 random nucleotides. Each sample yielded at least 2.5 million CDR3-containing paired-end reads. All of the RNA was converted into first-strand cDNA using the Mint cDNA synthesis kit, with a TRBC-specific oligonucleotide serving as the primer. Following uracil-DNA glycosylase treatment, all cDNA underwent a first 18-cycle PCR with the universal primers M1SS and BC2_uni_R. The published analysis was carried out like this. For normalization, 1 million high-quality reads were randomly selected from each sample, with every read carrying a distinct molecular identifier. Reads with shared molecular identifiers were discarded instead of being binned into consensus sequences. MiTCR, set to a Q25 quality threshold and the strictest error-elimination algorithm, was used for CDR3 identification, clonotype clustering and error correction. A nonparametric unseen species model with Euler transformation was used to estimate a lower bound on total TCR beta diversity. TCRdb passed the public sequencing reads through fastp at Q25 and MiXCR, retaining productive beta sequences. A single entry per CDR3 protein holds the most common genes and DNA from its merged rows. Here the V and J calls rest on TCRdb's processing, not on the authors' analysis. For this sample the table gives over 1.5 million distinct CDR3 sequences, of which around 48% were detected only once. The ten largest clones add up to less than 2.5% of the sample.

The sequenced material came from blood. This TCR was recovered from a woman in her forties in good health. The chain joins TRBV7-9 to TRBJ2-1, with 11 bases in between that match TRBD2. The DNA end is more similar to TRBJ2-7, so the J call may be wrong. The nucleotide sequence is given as TGTGCCAGCAGTTATCCCCCCGTAGCGGGGGGGTACAATGAGCAGTACTTC. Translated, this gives CASSYPPVAGGYNEQYF.